What follows are 30 T cell receptor beta chains derived from one specimen sequenced in a study of T cell responses to AZD1222 COVID-19 vaccine. Using immunoSEQ multiplex PCR, the repertoire was profiled, and TCRdb retains in-frame clones only, with some absent. This table holds under 200,000 clones, around 87% found once. The sequencing here drew on peripheral blood, taken on day 0 of MenACWY control vaccination. These receptors were collected from an adult in good health.

The chain uses TRBV20-1 and TRBJ1-5; 9 bases map to TRBD1. Looked up from germline, CDR1 is DFQATT and CDR2 is SNEGSKA (reference sequence). This CDR3 is 14 amino acids long. The V segment lost 3 bases and the J segment 9 bases; nucleotides outside the gene matches: 9. The CDR3, as DNA: TGCAGTGCTAGTATACCGGGACAGGGTACGCCCCAGCATTTT. Protein: CSASIPGQGTPQHF.

This clone appeared once. The chain employs TRBV4-2 and TRBJ2-1; D is perhaps TRBD2 (5 bases). Trimming cost V 1 base and J 2 bases, with 15 bases left between them. The germline CDR1 and CDR2 sequences are LGHNA and YNFKEQ. The CDR3 runs 17 residues. The CDR3 DNA reads TGTGCCAGCAGCCAAGGTATTCGAGGGAACCCCTACAATGAGCAGTTCTTC. Translated: CASSQGIRGNPYNEQFF.

The chain is built from TRBV28 and TRBJ2-1; TRBD2 might be the D (6 bases). The CDR3 sequence is 16 residues long. CDR1 and CDR2 (germline): MDHEN, SYDVKM. Trimming took 5 bases from V and 4 from J, leaving 18 bases between them. CDR3 sequence (DNA): TGTGCCAGCAGTATACATACCTCCGGGACTTACAATGAGCAGTTCTTC. Its protein product is CASSIHTSGTYNEQFF.

CDR3 sequence: CATSRDDPRGGYEQYF. DNA for the CDR3: TGTGCCACCAGCAGAGATGACCCCCGGGGGGGCTACGAGCAGTACTTC. The V gene is TRBV15, the J gene TRBJ2-7, with 8 bases lining up with TRBD2. The CDR3 has 16 residues. Trimming removed 0 bases from V and 3 bases from J; junction bases left unmatched: 7. CDR1 is LNHNV and CDR2 is YYDKDF in the germline V gene (reference sequence).

The chain is built from TRBV28 and TRBJ1-5; 8 bases are shared with TRBD1. Germline V gives CDR1 MDHEN, CDR2 SYDVKM. J lost 6 bases, V lost 2 bases, and 3 bases had no gene match. The CDR3 consists of 14 residues. The CDR3 coding sequence is TGTGCCAGCAGTTTAGGACAGGGCGGTCAGCCCCAGCATTTT. Translated, it gives CASSLGQGGQPQHF.

V is TRBV5-4 and J is TRBJ1-1, with unresolved D. This CDR3 is 16 amino acids long. Trimming pared 3 bases from V and 0 bases from J, leaving 15 bases between. Germline CDR1 is SGHNT and CDR2 is YYREEE (reference sequence). In nucleotides, the CDR3 is TGTGCCAGCAGCTCCTTTCTGACAAGCATGAACACTGAAGCTTTCTTT. Translation: CASSSFLTSMNTEAFF.

This sequence joins TRBV28 and TRBJ1-2; unclear D gene. Germline V lookup: CDR1 MDHEN, CDR2 SYDVKM. Trimming stripped 7 bases from V and 2 bases from J, with 14 bases between. The CDR3 is 14 residues long. Here the CDR3 DNA reads TGTGCCAGCACCCTATCGGGCAGAAACTATGGCTACACCTTC. It yields the protein CASTLSGRNYGYTF.

The chain links TRBV18 to TRBJ1-1; D is unclear. Germline V gives CDR1 KGHSH, CDR2 LQKENI. Trimming cost V 4 bases and J 3 bases, with 9 bases left between them. The CDR3 contains 13 residues. CDR3 bases: TGTGCCAGCTCACTCGAAAGGGACACTGAAGCTTTCTTT. This gives the protein CASSLERDTEAFF.

This chain joins TRBV9 and TRBJ2-5, with 8 bases lining up with TRBD1. The V gene's germline CDR1 is SGDLS and CDR2 YYNGEE. Losses at the gene ends were 3 bases for V and 4 bases for J; bases not matched to a gene: 5. This CDR3 has 14 amino acids. The CDR3 protein is CASSAGQGGETQYF. The CDR3 bases are TGTGCCAGCAGCGCCGGACAGGGAGGAGAGACCCAGTACTTC.

This chain connects TRBV2 to TRBJ1-5, with TRBD1 matching 7 bases. Germline-derived CDR1 and CDR2 are SNHLY and FYNNEI. The CDR3 consists of 15 residues. With 6 bases clipped from V and 0 bases from J, the junction kept 5 bases outside the gene matches. In nucleotides, the CDR3 is TGTGCCAGCAGCTCTGGACAGGCTAGCAATCAGCCCCAGCATTTT. It codes for CASSSGQASNQPQHF.

The chain recombines TRBV7-3 with TRBJ2-1; TRBD1 is a possible D gene (5 bases). This CDR3 region has 13 residues. Germline V gene lookup returns CDR1 SGHTA and CDR2 FQGTGA. The V end was cut by 4 bases, the J end by 3 bases, with 7 bases between. The CDR3 DNA follows: TGTGCCAGCAGCTCAGGGTTCTACAATGAGCAGTTCTTC. Translating it yields CASSSGFYNEQFF.

The V call is TRBV11-2, the J call TRBJ2-1, with 11 bases fitting TRBD2. CDR1 is SGHAT and CDR2 is FQNNGV in the germline V gene. Unmatched junction bases numbered 3, after V lost 5 bases and J lost 3 bases. CDR3 length equals 15 residues. CDR3 residues: CASSPGTSGYNEQFF. CDR3 sequence (DNA): TGTGCCAGCAGCCCCGGGACTAGCGGCTACAATGAGCAGTTCTTC.

The CDR3 reads CASSLVGATTKQYF. The CDR3 DNA follows: TGTGCCAGCAGCTTAGTGGGTGCTACCACCAAGCAGTACTTC. The J gene is TRBJ2-7, the V gene TRBV7-2; D unresolved. Germline assignment: CDR1 SGHTA and CDR2 FQGNSA. This CDR3 comprises 14 residues. Trimming shortened V by 1 base and J by 8 bases, and 15 bases separated the two germline ends. Variable domain in full (rest from reference TRBV7-2 and TRBJ2-7): GAGVSQSPSNKVTEKGKDVELRCDPISGHTALYWYRQSLGQGLEFLIYFQGNSAPDKSGLPSDRFSAERTGGSVSTLTIQRTQQEDSAVYLCASSLVGATTKQYFGPGTRLTVT.

The chain employs TRBV5-6 and TRBJ2-5; 7 bases line up with TRBD2. The CDR3 has 14 amino acids. The germline V gene has CDR1 SGHDT and CDR2 YYEEEE. Trimming took 5 bases from V and 5 from J; bases not matched to a gene: 9. The CDR3 loop is CASSYGTISETQYF. The CDR3 DNA follows: TGTGCCAGCAGTTACGGGACTATTAGTGAGACCCAGTACTTC.

This chain connects TRBV4-2 to TRBJ1-4, with a tentative D call TRBD1 (6 bases). Deletions cut 7 bases from V and 5 bases from J, with 14 bases between. Germline V gene lookup returns CDR1 LGHNA and CDR2 YNFKEQ. The CDR3 loop spans 14 amino acids. The CDR3 DNA reads TGTGCCAGCACCCTAGACAGGAGAAATGAAAAACTGTTTTTT. Its protein is CASTLDRRNEKLFF.

This chain joins TRBV19 and TRBJ1-2, with TRBD1 matching 7 bases. Per germline, CDR1 LNHDA and CDR2 SQIVND (reference sequence). The J segment lost 2 bases and the V segment lost 6 bases, leaving 15 bases of the junction unmatched. This CDR3 has 17 amino acids. DNA for the CDR3: TGTGCCAGTAGCCAGCAGGGACAGCCGAGTAAGAACTATGGCTACACCTTC. It specifies CASSQQGQPSKNYGYTF.

The chain uses TRBV10-3 and TRBJ2-3, with D unclear. The length of the CDR3 is 13 residues. V was clipped by 3 bases and J by 0 bases, with 4 bases between them. CDR1 ENHRY and CDR2 SYGVKD come from the germline V gene. The CDR3 loop is CAISDHSTDTQYF. The CDR3 coding sequence is TGTGCCATCAGTGATCATAGCACAGATACGCAGTATTTT.

The table lists this clone with a count of one. The CDR3 protein is CASSPEGGTNEKLFF. For the CDR3, the DNA is TGTGCCAGCAGCCCTGAGGGGGGGACTAATGAAAAACTGTTTTTT. The chain has TRBV5-5 and TRBJ1-4, with D perhaps matching TRBD1 (6 bases). CDR1 is SGHKS, CDR2 YYEKEE, per germline (reference sequence). CDR3 length equals 15 residues. V dropped 4 bases and J dropped 2 bases, with 12 bases sitting between them. Supplemented by reference TRBV5-5 and TRBJ1-4, the full variable domain reads DAGVTQSPTHLIKTRGQQVTLRCSPISGHKSVSWYQQVLGQGPQFIFQYYEKEERGRGNFPDRFSARQFPNYSSELNVNALLLGDSALYLCASSPEGGTNEKLFFGSGTQLSVL.

This clone appeared a few times. J is TRBJ1-5 and V is TRBV27, with TRBD1 identical over 9 bases. With V trimmed by 6 bases and J by 6 bases, 6 bases remained unmatched. In germline, CDR1 is MNHEY, CDR2 SMNVEV (reference sequence). The CDR3 runs 14 residues. CDR3 sequence: CASRATGGGQPQHF. The DNA for the CDR3 is TGTGCCAGCAGAGCAACAGGGGGCGGTCAGCCCCAGCATTTT.

The chain combines TRBV7-2 with TRBJ2-7, with no clear D. The CDR3 is made up of 13 amino acids. Per the germline V gene, CDR1 is SGHTA and CDR2 is FQGNSA. Between the trimmed V and J ends, which lost 5 bases and 2 bases, there was a span of 10 bases. The CDR3 bases are TGTGCCAGCAGCCCAGCGCGGCCCTACGAGCAGTACTTC. It encodes CASSPARPYEQYF.

J is TRBJ2-7 and V is TRBV15; D is uncertain. This CDR3 is built from 15 residues. CDR1 LNHNV and CDR2 YYDKDF come from the germline V gene (reference sequence). Between the trimmed V and J ends, which lost 0 bases and 3 bases, there was a span of 12 bases. The CDR3 sequence: CATSRDTGSHYEQYF. The CDR3 coding sequence is TGTGCCACCAGCAGAGATACCGGGTCCCACTACGAGCAGTACTTC.

The chain recombines TRBV30 with TRBJ1-2; D possibly corresponds to TRBD1 (5 bases). The germline V and J ends were trimmed by 4 bases and 8 bases, with 14 bases remaining between them. In germline, CDR1 is GTSNPN, CDR2 SVGIG (reference sequence). The CDR3 has 12 amino acids. The CDR3 DNA sequence: TGTGCCTGGATTCCCAGGGTTGGGGGCTACACCTTC. This sequence encodes CAWIPRVGGYTF.

This chain links TRBV5-1 with TRBJ2-1, with 12 nucleotides matching TRBD2. There are 16 residues in the CDR3. Losses at the gene ends were 3 bases for V and 4 bases for J; bases not matched to a gene: 5. Germline V gives CDR1 SGHRS, CDR2 YFSETQ. DNA for the CDR3: TGCGCCAGCAGCTACGGACTAGCGGGGTTGTACAATGAGCAGTTCTTC. Protein sequence: CASSYGLAGLYNEQFF.

The chain joins TRBV19 to TRBJ2-7, with TRBD1 matching 9 bases. Germline V gene lookup returns CDR1 LNHDA and CDR2 SQIVND (reference sequence). Trimming removed 8 bases from V and 3 bases from J; junction bases left unmatched: 8. The CDR3 loop spans 14 amino acids. The CDR3 sequence: CASASTGGLYEQYF. For the CDR3, the DNA is TGTGCCAGTGCCTCGACAGGGGGGCTCTACGAGCAGTACTTC. Full variable domain (missing parts from reference TRBV19 and TRBJ2-7): DGGITQSPKYLFRKEGQNVTLSCEQNLNHDAMYWYRQDPGQGLRLIYYSQIVNDFQKGDIAEGYSVSREKKESFPLTVTSAQKNPTAFYLCASASTGGLYEQYFGPGTRLTVT.

CDR3 loop: CASSRYKIAFF. In nucleotides, the CDR3 is TGTGCCAGCAGTAGATACAAAATAGCTTTCTTT. J is TRBJ1-1 and V is TRBV28, with D unresolved. The CDR3 extends over 11 amino acids. The V gene's germline CDR1 is MDHEN and CDR2 SYDVKM. V shed 5 bases and J shed 10 bases, with 11 bases lying between them.

This clone was seen a single time. Written as DNA, the CDR3 is TGTGCCAGCAGCTTACGCGGGAACACAGATACGCAGTATTTT. Protein product: CASSLRGNTDTQYF. The chain employs TRBV7-2 and TRBJ2-3, with D maybe TRBD2 (6 bases). CDR3 length: 14 residues. Germline loops: CDR1 SGHTA, CDR2 FQGNSA. The germline V and J ends were trimmed by 2 bases and 2 bases, with 8 bases remaining between them.

The chain couples TRBV7-9 to TRBJ2-2; 8 positions agree with TRBD1. The CDR3 covers 17 residues. Germline loops: CDR1 SEHNR, CDR2 FQNEAQ (reference sequence). V shed 1 base and J 4 bases; nucleotides not matched to a gene: 8. CDR3 in amino acids: CASSLVGTGGFTGELFF. The CDR3, as DNA: TGTGCCAGCAGCTTAGTTGGTACAGGGGGTTTCACCGGGGAGCTGTTTTTT.

This clone was observed a single time. The chain joins TRBV2 to TRBJ1-1; unclear D gene. V gave up 8 bases and J gave up 6 bases, with 13 bases separating them. CDR3 size: 12 residues. CDR1 and CDR2 (germline): SNHLY, FYNNEI. Here the CDR3 DNA reads TGTGCCAGCGTGGTGGGGTCCGCTGAAGCTTTCTTT. Translated: CASVVGSAEAFF.

The chain has TRBV19 and TRBJ1-5; TRBD1 matches 7 bases. The V segment lost 5 bases and the J segment 3 bases; nucleotides outside the gene matches: 4. CDR3 size: 14 residues. CDR1 LNHDA and CDR2 SQIVND come from the germline V gene (reference sequence). CDR3 protein: CASSWDSSNQPQHF. In DNA, the CDR3 is TGTGCCAGTAGTTGGGACAGTTCCAATCAGCCCCAGCATTTT.

J is TRBJ2-3 and V is TRBV5-1; the match to TRBD1 covers 9 bases. Germline CDR1 SGHRS, CDR2 YFSETQ. This CDR3 comprises 16 residues. The ends lost 4 bases at V and 6 bases at J; junction bases unmatched: 12. The CDR3 reads CASSPGRDRDFDTQYF. For the CDR3, the DNA is TGCGCCAGCAGCCCTGGCCGGGACAGGGACTTTGATACGCAGTATTTT.